This passage covers 18 T cell receptor beta chains from one sample sequenced in a study of CD8+CD57+ T cells in acquired aplastic anemia. Individuals selected for sequencing had exhibited CD8+CD57+ cell expansion on flow cytometry. The template used for profiling TCR beta VDJ and CDR3 was genomic DNA. TCRdb reprocessed the reads with MiXCR, giving one entry per CDR3 protein. The table includes around 250,000 distinct CDR3 sequences, roughly 82% detected once. The material sequenced was sorted CD4+, CD8+, or CD8+CD57+ T cells (not recorded which) from PBMCs. These receptors originate from a human donor with aplastic anemia.

The chain has TRBV11-3 and TRBJ2-7; perhaps D is TRBD1 or TRBD2 (5 bases each). The CDR3 sequence is 12 residues long. The germline V gene has CDR1 SGHNT and CDR2 YENEEA. CDR3 sequence (DNA): TGTGCCAGCAGCCTAGAAGGGACGGTCGAGTACGTC. Translated: CASSLEGTVEYV.

The CDR3 DNA follows: TGTGCCAGCAGCGTAGCTATAAGCTCCTACAATGAGCAGTTCTTC. It specifies CASSVAISSYNEQFF. The V gene is TRBV9, the J gene TRBJ2-1; D is ambiguous. The length of the CDR3 is 15 residues. Trimming removed 0 bases at V and 0 bases at J, with 7 bases between. The germline V gene has CDR1 SGDLS and CDR2 YYNGEE.

The chain recombines TRBV6-7 with TRBJ2-7; D is undetermined. TRBV6-7 belongs to the ORF category, with a function that is uncertain. The CDR3 length is 12 residues. With 6 bases removed from V and 3 bases from J, the gap between germline ends came to 9 bases. CDR3 sequence reads: CASRIWDYEQYF. In DNA, the CDR3 is TGTGCCAGCAGAATCTGGGACTACGAGCAGTACTTC.

V usage is TRBV6-5 and J usage is TRBJ2-5, with 10 bases fitting TRBD2. TRBJ2-7 matches the DNA end more closely, so the J call is doubtful. The length of the CDR3 is 15 residues. The V gene's germline CDR1 is MNHEY and CDR2 SVGAGI. The chain's CDR3 is CASSLWASGGYEQYF. The CDR3 region has the DNA TGTGCCAGCAGCCTTTGGGCTAGCGGGGGCTACGAGCAGTACTTC.

The chain recombines TRBV7-8 with TRBJ1-2, with no clear D. V was cut by 10 bases and J by 7 bases, with 13 bases left in between. Per germline, CDR1 SGHVS and CDR2 FQNEAQ. This CDR3 comprises 11 residues. In DNA, the CDR3 is TGTGCCACCTACGAGGATGGTGGCTACACCTTC. Its protein product is CATYEDGGYTF. The full variable domain, rest sourced from reference TRBV7-8 and TRBJ1-2, is GAGVSQSPRYKVAKRGQDVALRCDPISGHVSLFWYQQALGQGPEFLTYFQNEAQLDKSGLPSDRFFAERPEGSVSTLKIQRTQQEDSAVYLCATYEDGGYTFGSGTRLTVV.

As to this clonotype: The CDR3 carries no conserved terminal phenylalanine or tryptophan, so it likely arises from a read error. The DNA is left out, because the CDR3 cannot be placed on it with certainty; the CDR3 is given as TCRdb lists it. The V gene is TRBV7-9, the J gene TRBJ2-1; TRBD2 is the table's D call and was not checked against the DNA. Germline CDR1 reads SEHNR; CDR2 reads FQNEAQ (reference sequence). From its first to its last residue, the CDR3 has 13 amino acids. The CDR3 here is CASSFERSGEQYE.

Remarks on this clonotype: At one of its ends the junction is not consistent with the germline gene, which may arise from a read error. The V and J genes are TRBV7-8 and TRBJ2-1; D unresolved. This CDR3 spans 13 amino acids. Per germline, CDR1 SGHVS and CDR2 FQNEAQ. CDR3 in DNA: TGTGCCTGCAGTATGGCCGGGCAAAATGAGCAGTTCTTC. This codes for CACSMAGQNEQFF.

A word on this clonotype: This CDR3 is missing its conserved last phenylalanine or tryptophan, likely due to a read error. The limits of the CDR3 on the DNA are not certain, so only TCRdb's listed CDR3 is given. The V and J genes are TRBV7-9 and TRBJ1-5. The CDR3 totals 13 residues, both ends included. Germline loops: CDR1 SEHNR, CDR2 FQNEAQ (reference sequence). The CDR3: CASSLGLGQTKTI.

V gene TRBV24-1 combines with J gene TRBJ1-2; D remains ambiguous. This CDR3 is 14 amino acids long. Germline loops: CDR1 KGHDR, CDR2 SFDVKD. V lost 3 bases and J lost 4, with 11 bases in between. The CDR3 coding sequence is TGTGCCACCAGTGATACAACAACCACCTATGGCTACACCTTC. This translates into CATSDTTTTYGYTF.

A few counts support this clonotype. It is likely a read error, because the conserved phenylalanine at the end of the CDR3 is missing. The DNA is left out, because the CDR3 cannot be placed on it with certainty; the CDR3 is given as TCRdb lists it. The V gene is TRBV9, the J gene TRBJ1-1; TRBD1 is the table's D call, not checked against the DNA. Germline V CDR1 and CDR2: SGDLS, YYNGEE. The CDR3 is 13 amino acids in total, end residues counted. The CDR3 is CASSAGDRQGGNI.

This sequence joins TRBV30 and TRBJ2-3, with unresolved D. V lost 4 bases to trimming and J lost 0 bases, with 11 bases between them. CDR3 size: 14 residues. Germline-derived CDR1 and CDR2 are GTSNPN and SVGIG (reference sequence). CDR3 loop: CAWKGRTSTDTQYF. The DNA for the CDR3 is TGTGCCTGGAAAGGACGTACTAGCACAGATACGCAGTATTTT.

Concerning this clonotype: The junction differs from germline at one of its ends, possibly a read error. The rearrangement links TRBV7-2 to TRBJ1-2; D is possibly TRBD1 (5 bases). This CDR3 region has 18 residues. Germline CDR1 SGHTA, CDR2 FQGNSA. CDR3 coding DNA: TGTGCCAGCAGCTTGACCGGGACGAGGATCCACGGGAACTCTGGCTACACCTTC. Residues: CASSLTGTRIHGNSGYTF.

This chain connects TRBV10-3 to TRBJ2-3; TRBD2 matches 11 bases. The CDR3 is 17 residues long. Germline-derived CDR1 and CDR2 are ENHRY and SYGVKD. The ends lost 2 bases at V and 0 bases at J; junction bases unmatched: 4. This CDR3 reads CAISERLAGTSTDTQYF. CDR3 sequence (DNA): TGTGCCATCAGTGAGAGACTAGCGGGGACCAGCACAGATACGCAGTATTTT.

In its sample, this clonotype was seen a few times. The chain uses TRBV24-1 and TRBJ2-5; D is perhaps TRBD2 (5 bases). CDR3 length: 12 amino acids. Trimming cost V 7 bases and J 5 bases, with 10 bases left between them. Germline values: CDR1 KGHDR, CDR2 SFDVKD. The CDR3 here is CATRGSGETQYF. CDR3 bases: TGTGCCACCAGGGGGAGTGGGGAGACCCAGTACTTC.

The table lists this clonotype with a few counts. CDR3 coding DNA: TGTGCCAGCAGCTTAGCGGGAGGCGGGGATACGCAGGAGCAGTTCTTC. It codes for CASSLAGGGDTQEQFF. V gene TRBV7-8 combines with J gene TRBJ2-1; perhaps TRBD2 as D (6 bases). V lost 0 bases and J 10 bases, leaving 19 bases between the germline ends. The germline V gene has CDR1 SGHVS and CDR2 FQNEAQ. CDR3 length equals 16 residues.

This clonotype was seen once. The CDR3 carries no conserved terminal phenylalanine or tryptophan, so it likely arises from a read error. The DNA is omitted, as the CDR3 cannot be located on it reliably, and the CDR3 follows TCRdb's listing. V is TRBV7-9 and J is TRBJ1-2; TRBD1, the table's D call, was not compared with the DNA. The CDR3 is 17 residues long, ends included. The V gene's germline CDR1 is SEHNR and CDR2 FQNEAQ (reference sequence). CDR3: CASSFQRRGESDEQFFG.

A note on this clonotype: In this CDR3 the conserved last residue, phenylalanine or tryptophan, is missing, so a read error is likely. The DNA is omitted, as the CDR3 cannot be located on it reliably, and the CDR3 follows TCRdb's listing. The gene calls are TRBV9 and TRBJ2-3; the DNA was not used to check the table's D call, TRBD2. The CDR3 totals 13 residues, both ends included. CDR1 and CDR2 (germline): SGDLS, YYNGEE. CDR3 sequence: CASSPRAGTADPV.

The V gene is TRBV7-6, the J gene TRBJ2-5; D perhaps matches TRBD1 (6 bases). V was pared by 5 bases and J by 8 bases, with 21 bases between. The CDR3 is made up of 15 amino acids. The V gene's germline CDR1 is SGHVS and CDR2 FNYEAQ. Written as DNA, the CDR3 is TGTGCCAGCAGCCTAGACCACGGGACACGGGTCACCCAGTACTTC. This encodes CASSLDHGTRVTQYF.